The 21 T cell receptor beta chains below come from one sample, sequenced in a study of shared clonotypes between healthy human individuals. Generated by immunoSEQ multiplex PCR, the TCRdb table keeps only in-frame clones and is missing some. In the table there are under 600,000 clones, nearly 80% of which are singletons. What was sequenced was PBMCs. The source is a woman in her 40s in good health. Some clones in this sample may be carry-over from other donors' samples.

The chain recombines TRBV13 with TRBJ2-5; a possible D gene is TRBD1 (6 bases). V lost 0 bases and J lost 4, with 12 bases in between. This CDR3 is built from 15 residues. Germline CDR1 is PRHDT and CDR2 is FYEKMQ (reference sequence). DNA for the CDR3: TGTGCCAGCAGCTTAGGCCAGGGGTGGGGAGAGACCCAGTACTTC. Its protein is CASSLGQGWGETQYF.

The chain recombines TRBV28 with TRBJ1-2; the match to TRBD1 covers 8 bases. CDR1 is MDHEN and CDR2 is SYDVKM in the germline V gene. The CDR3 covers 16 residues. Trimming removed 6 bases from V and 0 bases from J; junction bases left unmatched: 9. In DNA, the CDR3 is TGTGCCAGCAGACTTCTCTACAGGGGGGCTAACTATGGCTACACCTTC. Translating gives CASRLLYRGANYGYTF.

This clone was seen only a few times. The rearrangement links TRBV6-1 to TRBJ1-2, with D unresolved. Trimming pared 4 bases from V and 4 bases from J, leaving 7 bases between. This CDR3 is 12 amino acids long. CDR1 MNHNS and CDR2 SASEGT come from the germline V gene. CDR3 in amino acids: CASSAFTYGYTF. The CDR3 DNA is TGTGCCAGCAGTGCTTTTACCTATGGCTACACCTTC.

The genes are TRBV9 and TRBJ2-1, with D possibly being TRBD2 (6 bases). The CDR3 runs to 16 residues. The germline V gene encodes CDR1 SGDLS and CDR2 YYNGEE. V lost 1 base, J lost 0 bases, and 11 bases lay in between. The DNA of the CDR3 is TGTGCCAGCAGCGTATCTGGCGGGAACTCCTACAATGAGCAGTTCTTC. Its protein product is CASSVSGGNSYNEQFF.

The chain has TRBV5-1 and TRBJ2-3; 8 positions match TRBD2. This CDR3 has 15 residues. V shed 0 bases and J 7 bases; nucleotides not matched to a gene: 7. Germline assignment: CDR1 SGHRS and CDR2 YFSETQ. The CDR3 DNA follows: TGCGCCAGCAGCTTGGTGTCGGGAGGGCCAAATACGCAGTATTTT. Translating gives CASSLVSGGPNTQYF.

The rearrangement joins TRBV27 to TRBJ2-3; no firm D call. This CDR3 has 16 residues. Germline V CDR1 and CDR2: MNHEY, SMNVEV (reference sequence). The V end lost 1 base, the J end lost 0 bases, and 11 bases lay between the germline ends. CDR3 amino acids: CASSLWAGLSTDTQYF. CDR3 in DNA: TGTGCCAGCAGTTTATGGGCAGGCCTAAGCACAGATACGCAGTATTTT.

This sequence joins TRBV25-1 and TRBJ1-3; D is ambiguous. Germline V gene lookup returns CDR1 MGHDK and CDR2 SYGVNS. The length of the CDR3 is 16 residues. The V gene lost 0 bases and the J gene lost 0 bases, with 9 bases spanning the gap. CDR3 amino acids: CASSEYGRGSGNTIYF. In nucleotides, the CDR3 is TGTGCCAGCAGTGAATATGGGCGGGGCTCTGGAAACACCATATATTTT.

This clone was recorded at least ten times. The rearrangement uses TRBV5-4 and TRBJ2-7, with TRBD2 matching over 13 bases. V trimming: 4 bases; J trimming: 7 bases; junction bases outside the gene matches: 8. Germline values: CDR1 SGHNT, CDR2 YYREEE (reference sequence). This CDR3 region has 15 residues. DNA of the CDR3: TGTGCCAGCAGCCAAGGGACTAGCGGGATGAAAGAGCAGTACTTC. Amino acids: CASSQGTSGMKEQYF.

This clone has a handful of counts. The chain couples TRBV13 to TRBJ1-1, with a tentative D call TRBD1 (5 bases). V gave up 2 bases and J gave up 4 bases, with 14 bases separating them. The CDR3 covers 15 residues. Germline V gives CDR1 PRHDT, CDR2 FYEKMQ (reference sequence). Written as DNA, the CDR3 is TGTGCCAGCAGCTTAAGGACCAAGGGGCGCACTGAAGCTTTCTTT. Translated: CASSLRTKGRTEAFF.

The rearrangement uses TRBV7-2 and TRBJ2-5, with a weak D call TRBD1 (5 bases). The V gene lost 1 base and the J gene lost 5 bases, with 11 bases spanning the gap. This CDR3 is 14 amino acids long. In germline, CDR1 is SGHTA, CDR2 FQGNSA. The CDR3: CASSLGGQSETQYF. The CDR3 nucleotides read TGTGCCAGCAGCTTAGGCGGACAAAGCGAGACCCAGTACTTC. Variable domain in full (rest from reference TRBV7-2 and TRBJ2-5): GAGVSQSPSNKVTEKGKDVELRCDPISGHTALYWYRQSLGQGLEFLIYFQGNSAPDKSGLPSDRFSAERTGGSVSTLTIQRTQQEDSAVYLCASSLGGQSETQYFGPGTRLLVL.

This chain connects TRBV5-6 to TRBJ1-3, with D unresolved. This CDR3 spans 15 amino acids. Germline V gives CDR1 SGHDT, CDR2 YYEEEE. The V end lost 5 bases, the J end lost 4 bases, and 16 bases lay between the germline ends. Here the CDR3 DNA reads TGTGCCAGCAGTTACCGCCCCGTCGGCGGAAACACCATATATTTT. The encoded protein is CASSYRPVGGNTIYF.

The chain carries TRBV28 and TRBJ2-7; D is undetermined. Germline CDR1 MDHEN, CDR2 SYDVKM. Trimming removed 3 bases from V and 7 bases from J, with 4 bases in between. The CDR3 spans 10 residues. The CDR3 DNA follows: TGTGCCAGCAGTTTTTCGGAGCAGTACTTC. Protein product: CASSFSEQYF.

The CDR3 reads CASSPWDRGQETQYF. CDR3 DNA: TGTGCCAGCAGTCCTTGGGACAGGGGCCAAGAGACCCAGTACTTC. The chain combines TRBV2 with TRBJ2-5, with 10 nucleotides matching TRBD1. The ends lost 5 bases at V and 1 base at J; junction bases unmatched: 4. The CDR3 spans 15 residues. Germline values: CDR1 SNHLY, CDR2 FYNNEI. The whole variable domain, remainder taken from reference TRBV2 and TRBJ2-5, is EPEVTQTPSHQVTQMGQEVILRCVPISNHLYFYWYRQILGQKVEFLVSFYNNEISEKSEIFDDQFSVERPDGSNFTLKIRSTKLEDSAMYFCASSPWDRGQETQYFGPGTRLLVL.

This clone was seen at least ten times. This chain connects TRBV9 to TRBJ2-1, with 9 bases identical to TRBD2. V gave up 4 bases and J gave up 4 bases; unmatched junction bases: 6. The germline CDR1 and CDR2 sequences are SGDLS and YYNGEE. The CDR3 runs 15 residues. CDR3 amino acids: CASSHLAGNYNEQFF. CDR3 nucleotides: TGTGCCAGCAGCCATCTAGCGGGGAATTACAATGAGCAGTTCTTC. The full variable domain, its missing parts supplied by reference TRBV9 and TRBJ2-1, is DSGVTQTPKHLITATGQRVTLRCSPRSGDLSVYWYQQSLDQGLQFLIQYYNGEERAKGNILERFSAQQFPDLHSELNLSSLELGDSALYFCASSHLAGNYNEQFFGPGTRLTVL.

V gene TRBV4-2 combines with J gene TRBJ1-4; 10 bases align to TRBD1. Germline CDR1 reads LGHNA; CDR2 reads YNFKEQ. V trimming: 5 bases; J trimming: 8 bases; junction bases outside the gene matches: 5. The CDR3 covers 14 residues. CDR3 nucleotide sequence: TGTGCCAGCAGCGCGGACAGGGGGAAAGAAAAACTGTTTTTT. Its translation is CASSADRGKEKLFF.

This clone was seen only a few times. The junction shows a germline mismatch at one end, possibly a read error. The CDR3 DNA is TGTGCCACCGGGGCTGCCGTCTTC. It encodes CATGAAVF. This chain uses TRBV2 with TRBJ1-2; maybe TRBD1 (5 bases). The CDR3 is made up of 8 amino acids. Per germline, CDR1 SNHLY and CDR2 FYNNEI.

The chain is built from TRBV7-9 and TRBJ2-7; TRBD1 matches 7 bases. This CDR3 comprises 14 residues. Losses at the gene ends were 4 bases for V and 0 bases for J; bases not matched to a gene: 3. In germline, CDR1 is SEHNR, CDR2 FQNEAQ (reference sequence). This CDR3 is CASSSGQASYEQYF. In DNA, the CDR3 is TGTGCCAGCAGCTCAGGACAGGCCTCCTACGAGCAGTACTTC.

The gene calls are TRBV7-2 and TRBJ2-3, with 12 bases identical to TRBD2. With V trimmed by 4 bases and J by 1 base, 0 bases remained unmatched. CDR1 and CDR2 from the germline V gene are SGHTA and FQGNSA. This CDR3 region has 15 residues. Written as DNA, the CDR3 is TGTGCCAGCAGCTCTAGCGGGAGGGGCACAGATACGCAGTATTTT. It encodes CASSSSGRGTDTQYF.

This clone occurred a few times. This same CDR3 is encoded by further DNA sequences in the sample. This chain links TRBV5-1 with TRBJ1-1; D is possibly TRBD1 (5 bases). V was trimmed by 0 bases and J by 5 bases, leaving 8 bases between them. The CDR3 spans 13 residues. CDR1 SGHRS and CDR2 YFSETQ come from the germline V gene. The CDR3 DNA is TGCGCCAGCAGCTTGGGACAGAAGACTGAAGCTTTCTTT. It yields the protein CASSLGQKTEAFF.

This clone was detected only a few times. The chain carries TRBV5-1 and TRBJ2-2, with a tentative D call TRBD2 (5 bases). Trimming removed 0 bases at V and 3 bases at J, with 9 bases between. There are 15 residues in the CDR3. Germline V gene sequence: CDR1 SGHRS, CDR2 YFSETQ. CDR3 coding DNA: TGCGCCAGCAGCTTGGTTAGCGCGGACACCGGGGAGCTGTTTTTT. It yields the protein CASSLVSADTGELFF.

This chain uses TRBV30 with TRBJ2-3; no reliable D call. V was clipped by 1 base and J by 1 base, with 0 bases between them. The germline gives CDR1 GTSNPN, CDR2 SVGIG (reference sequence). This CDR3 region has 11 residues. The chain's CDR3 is CAWSGTDTQYF. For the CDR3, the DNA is TGTGCCTGGAGTGGCACAGATACGCAGTATTTT. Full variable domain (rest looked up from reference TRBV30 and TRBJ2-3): SQTIHQWPATLVQPVGSPLSLECTVEGTSNPNLYWYRQAAGRGLQLLFYSVGIGQISSEVPQNLSASRPQDRQFILSSKKLLLSDSGFYLCAWSGTDTQYFGPGTRLTVL.